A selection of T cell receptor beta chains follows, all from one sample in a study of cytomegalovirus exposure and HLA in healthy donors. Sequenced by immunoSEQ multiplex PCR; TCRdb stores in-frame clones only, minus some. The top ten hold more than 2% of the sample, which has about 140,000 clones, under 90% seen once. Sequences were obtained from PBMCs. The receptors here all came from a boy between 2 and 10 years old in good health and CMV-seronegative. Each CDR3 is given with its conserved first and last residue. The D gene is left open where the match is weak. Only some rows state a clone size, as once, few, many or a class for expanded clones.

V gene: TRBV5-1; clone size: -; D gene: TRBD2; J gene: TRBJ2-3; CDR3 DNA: TGCGCCAGCAGCTTCCTAGCGGGAGTCCGGGATACGCAGTATTTT; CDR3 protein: CASSFLAGVRDTQYF
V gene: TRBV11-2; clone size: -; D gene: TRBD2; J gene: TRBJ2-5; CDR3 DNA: TGTGCCAGCAGCCGCTCAAGCGGGAGTGCGGAGACCCAGTACTTC; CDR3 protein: CASSRSSGSAETQYF
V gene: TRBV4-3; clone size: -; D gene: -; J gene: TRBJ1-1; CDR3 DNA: TGCGCCAGCAGCCAAGATCGAGGGGGCACTGAAGCTTTCTTT; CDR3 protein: CASSQDRGGTEAFF
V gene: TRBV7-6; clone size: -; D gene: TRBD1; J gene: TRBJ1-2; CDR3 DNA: TGTGCCAGCAGCACCGCGGACAGGGACTATGGCTACACCTTC; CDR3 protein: CASSTADRDYGYTF
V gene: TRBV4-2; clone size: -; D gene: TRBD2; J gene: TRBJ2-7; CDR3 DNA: TGTGCCAGCAGCCAAATGGGGACTACTGGGGACGAGCAGTACTTC; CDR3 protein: CASSQMGTTGDEQYF
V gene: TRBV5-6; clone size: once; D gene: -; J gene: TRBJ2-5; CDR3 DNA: TGTGCCAGCAGCTTCCTATTTGAGCCCTCCACGGAGACCCAGTACTTC; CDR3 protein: CASSFLFEPSTETQYF
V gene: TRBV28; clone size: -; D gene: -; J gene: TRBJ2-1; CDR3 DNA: TGTGCCAGCAGTTTTCTCTCCTTCGGGTCCCACAATGAGCAGTTCTTC; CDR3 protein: CASSFLSFGSHNEQFF
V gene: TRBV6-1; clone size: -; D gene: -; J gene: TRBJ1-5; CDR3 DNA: TGTGCCAGCAGTGGGCCCGTCAATCAGCCCCAGCATTTT; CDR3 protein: CASSGPVNQPQHF
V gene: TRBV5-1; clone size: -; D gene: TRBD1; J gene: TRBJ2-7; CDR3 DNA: TGCGCCAGCAGCATAAAAGGGGACAGCCGCTCCTACGAGCAGTACTTC; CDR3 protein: CASSIKGDSRSYEQYF
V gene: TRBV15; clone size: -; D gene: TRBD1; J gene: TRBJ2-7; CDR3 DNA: TGTGCCACCAGCAGATCTAGACAGGGGTTATCCTACGAGCAGTACTTC; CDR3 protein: CATSRSRQGLSYEQYF
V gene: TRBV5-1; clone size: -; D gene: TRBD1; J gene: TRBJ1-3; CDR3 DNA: TGCGCCAGCAGCGCGACCTCCGGGACAGGGGTTGGAAACACCATATATTTT; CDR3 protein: CASSATSGTGVGNTIYF
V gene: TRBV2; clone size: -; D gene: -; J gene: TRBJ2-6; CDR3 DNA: TGTGCCAGTACTGAGGGGGCTGGGGCCAACGTCCTGACTTTC; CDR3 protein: CASTEGAGANVLTF
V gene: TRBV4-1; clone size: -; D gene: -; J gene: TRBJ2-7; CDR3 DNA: TGCGCCAGCGGGATATCGCCGGGAATCTCCTACGAGCAGTACTTC; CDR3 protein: CASGISPGISYEQYF
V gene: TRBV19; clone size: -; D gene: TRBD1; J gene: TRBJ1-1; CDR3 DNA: TGTGCCAGTAGTATCCCAACGCGGGACAGGAGCATGAACACTGAAGCTTTCTTT; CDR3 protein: CASSIPTRDRSMNTEAFF
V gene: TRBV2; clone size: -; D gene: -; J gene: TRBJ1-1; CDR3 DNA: TGTGCCAGCAGTGAATCGAGCCAGACTCCTGAAGCTTTCTTT; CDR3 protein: CASSESSQTPEAFF
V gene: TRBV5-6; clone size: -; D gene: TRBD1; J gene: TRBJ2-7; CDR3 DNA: TGTGCCACTAGAACCAGGACAGGGCGGACTTACGAGCAGTACTTC; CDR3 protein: CATRTRTGRTYEQYF
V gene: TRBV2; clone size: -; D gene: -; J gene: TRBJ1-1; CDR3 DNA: TGTGCCAGCAGCTACAGGGAGAACACTGAAGCTTTCTTT; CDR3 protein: CASSYRENTEAFF
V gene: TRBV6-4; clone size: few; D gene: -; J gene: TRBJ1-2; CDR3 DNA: TGTGCCAGCAGTGTACAGGCCGACCTCCCGAACTATGGCTACACCTTC; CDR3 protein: CASSVQADLPNYGYTF
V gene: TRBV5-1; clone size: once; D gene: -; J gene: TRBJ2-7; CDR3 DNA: TGCGCCAGCAGCGAGGGGGGGCTGTCAACTCCCTACGAGCAGTACTTC; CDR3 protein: CASSEGGLSTPYEQYF
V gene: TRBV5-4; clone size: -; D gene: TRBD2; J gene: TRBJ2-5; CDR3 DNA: TGTGCCAGCAGTTTGAGACTAGCGGGGGCCTGGGAGACCCAGTACTTC; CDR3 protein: CASSLRLAGAWETQYF
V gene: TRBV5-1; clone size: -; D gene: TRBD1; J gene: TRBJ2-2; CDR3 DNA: TGCGCCAGCAGCTTGATGTGGACAGGGATGGGCGGGGAGCTGTTTTTT; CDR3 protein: CASSLMWTGMGGELFF
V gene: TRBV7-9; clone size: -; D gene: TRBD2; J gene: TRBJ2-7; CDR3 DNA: TGTGCCAGCAGCTCCCCTTCGGGGGGGGACTACGAGCAGTACTTC; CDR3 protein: CASSSPSGGDYEQYF
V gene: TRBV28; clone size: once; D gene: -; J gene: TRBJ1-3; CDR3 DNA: TGTGCCAGCAGTTTAAGCGGACGCAGCTCTGGAAACACCATATATTTT; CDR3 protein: CASSLSGRSSGNTIYF
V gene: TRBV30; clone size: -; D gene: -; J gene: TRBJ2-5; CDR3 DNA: TGTGCCTGGAGTCAACAGATCCAAGAGACCCAGTACTTC; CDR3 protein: CAWSQQIQETQYF
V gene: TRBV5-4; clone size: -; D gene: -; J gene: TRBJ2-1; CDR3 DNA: TGTGCCAGCAGCTTGCTTAGGAGCGGGCCCAATGAGCAGTTCTTC; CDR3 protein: CASSLLRSGPNEQFF
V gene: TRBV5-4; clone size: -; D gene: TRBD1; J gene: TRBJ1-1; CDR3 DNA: TGTGCCAGCAGCTCGGGACAGGGGAACACTGAAGCTTTCTTT; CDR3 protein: CASSSGQGNTEAFF
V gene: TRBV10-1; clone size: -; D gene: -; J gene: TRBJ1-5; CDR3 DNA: TGCGCCAGCGGGGAGACACCGGGAGTGGGGCCCCAGCATTTT; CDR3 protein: CASGETPGVGPQHF
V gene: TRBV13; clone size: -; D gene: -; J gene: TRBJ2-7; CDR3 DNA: TGTGCCAGCAGCTCCCTTCGAGACAGCTCCTACGAGCAGTACTTC; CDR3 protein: CASSSLRDSSYEQYF
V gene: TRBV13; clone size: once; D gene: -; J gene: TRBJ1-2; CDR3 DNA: TGTGCCAGCAGCTTATCGTCCCTAGCTAACTATGGCTACACCTTC; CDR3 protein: CASSLSSLANYGYTF
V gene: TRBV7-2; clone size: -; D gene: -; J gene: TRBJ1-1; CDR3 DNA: TGTGCCAGCAGCTTTCCGGGCACTGAAGCTTTCTTT; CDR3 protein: CASSFPGTEAFF
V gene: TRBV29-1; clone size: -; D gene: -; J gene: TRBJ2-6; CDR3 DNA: TGCAGCGTTGTTGGCCCCTCTGGGGCCAACGTCCTGACTTTC; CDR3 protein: CSVVGPSGANVLTF
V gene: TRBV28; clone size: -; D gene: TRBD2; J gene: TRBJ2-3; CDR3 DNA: TGTGCCAGCTCTGGCGGGACTATAGGGACAGATACGCAGTATTTT; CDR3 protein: CASSGGTIGTDTQYF
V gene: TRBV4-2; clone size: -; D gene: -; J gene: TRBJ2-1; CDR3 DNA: TGTGCCAGCAGCCATAATCAGGGTTATGAGCAGTTCTTC; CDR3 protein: CASSHNQGYEQFF
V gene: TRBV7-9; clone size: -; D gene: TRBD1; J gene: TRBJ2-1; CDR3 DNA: TGTGCCAGCAGCTTAGGGTCGGGTGGGGACAGCTCCTACAATGAGCAGTTCTTC; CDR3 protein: CASSLGSGGDSSYNEQFF
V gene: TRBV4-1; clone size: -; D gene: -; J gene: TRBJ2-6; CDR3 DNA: TGCGCCAGCAGTCGGCGGTCTGGGGCCAACGTCCTGACTTTC; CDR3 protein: CASSRRSGANVLTF
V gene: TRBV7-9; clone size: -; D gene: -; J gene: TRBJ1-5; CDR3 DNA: TGTTCCAGCAGCTCGTCGAAGGGACTACCAGTCTATAGCAATCAGCCCCAGCATTTT; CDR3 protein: CSSSSSKGLPVYSNQPQHF
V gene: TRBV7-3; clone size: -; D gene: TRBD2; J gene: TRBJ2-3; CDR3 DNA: TGTGCCAGCAGCTTACGGGGGGGCACAGATACGCAGTATTTT; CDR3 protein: CASSLRGGTDTQYF
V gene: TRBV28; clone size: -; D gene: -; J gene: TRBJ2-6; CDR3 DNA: TGTGCCAGCAGTCCAGGCTCTGGGGCCAACGTCCTGACTTTC; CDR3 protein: CASSPGSGANVLTF
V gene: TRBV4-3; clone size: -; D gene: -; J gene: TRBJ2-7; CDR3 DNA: TGCGCCAGCAGCCCTGCACCCGACAGCTCCTACGAGCAGTACTTC; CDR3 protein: CASSPAPDSSYEQYF
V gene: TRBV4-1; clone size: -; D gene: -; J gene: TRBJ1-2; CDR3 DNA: TGCGCCAGCAGCCAAGAAAATTTGGGCAGGGGCCTACACTATGGCTACACCTTC; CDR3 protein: CASSQENLGRGLHYGYTF
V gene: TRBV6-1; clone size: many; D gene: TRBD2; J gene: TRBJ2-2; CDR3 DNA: TGTGCCACCGGGACTAGCGGGGAATCCGGGGAGCTGTTTTTT; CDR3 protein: CATGTSGESGELFF
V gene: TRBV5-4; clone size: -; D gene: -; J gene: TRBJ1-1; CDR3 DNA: TGTGCCAGCAGCTTCCAGGACAGACTGGGGACTGAAGCTTTCTTT; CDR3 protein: CASSFQDRLGTEAFF